This T cell receptor (beta chain) emerged from a study of OX40 agonist ivuxolimab in advanced cancers. At the level of the study: Given to patients was ivuxolimab, an agonistic anti-OX40 (CD134) antibody. Across the patients, intravenous ivuxolimab was delivered every 2 weeks at 0.01 to 10 mg/kg.

Cycle 7 day 1, cycle 4 day 1, and baseline were the timepoints at which blood was sampled. The CDR3 length is 14 residues. Germline lookup yields CDR1 MNHNY and CDR2 SVGAGI (reference sequence). V lost 9 bases and J 3 bases, leaving 17 bases between the germline ends. Profiling relied on immunoSEQ multiplex PCR, and the TCRdb table lists in-frame clones only, not all of them. The table lists approximately 70,000 clones, around 88% of them singletons. This clone was picked up a small number of times. Its antigen is not known. Study observations and caveats: Near-lowest levels of clonal expansion characterized partial responders at 0.1-3.0 mg/kg.

The chain links TRBV6-6 to TRBJ1-2, with D unresolved. The sequenced sample was CD4+ or CD8+ T cells sorted from blood, obtained in a trial of the OX40 agonist ivuxolimab. This TCR was sampled from an adult with an advanced solid tumor such as melanoma, head and neck, liver or kidney cancer. The CDR3 DNA sequence: TGTGCCAGTTCGGGGAGGGAGCTCCACTATGGCTACACCTTC. Protein product: CASSGRELHYGYTF.